The 4 T cell receptor beta chains presented below share a single source sample, sequenced in a study of cytomegalovirus exposure and HLA in healthy donors. Both 60 Vbeta primers and 13 Jbeta primers went into the PCR. Only in-frame clones appear in the TCRdb table, and some are missing; sequencing was by immunoSEQ multiplex PCR. This sample carries 200,000 to 250,000 clones, with 0.9% to 1.4% going to the ten biggest clones. The sequencing sample was made of PBMCs. These receptor sequences come from a girl between 2 and 10 years old in good health and CMV-seropositive.

A note on this clone: An end of the junction does not agree with germline; a read error may underlie this. Distinct nucleotide sequences in the sample also encode this CDR3. J is TRBJ2-7 and V is TRBV28, with 8 bases that match TRBD1. Germline V gene lookup returns CDR1 MDHEN and CDR2 SYDVKM. This CDR3 has 12 amino acids. The CDR3 DNA sequence: TGTGCCAGCAGCCAGGGGGCCTACGAGCAATACTTC. Translated, it gives CASSQGAYEQYF. The whole variable domain, remainder taken from reference TRBV28 and TRBJ2-7, is DVKVTQSSRYLVKRTGEKVFLECVQDMDHENMFWYRQDPGLGLRLIYFSYDVKMKEKGDIPEGYSVSREKKERFSLILESASTNQTSMYLCASSQGAYEQYFGPGTRLTVT.

The J gene is TRBJ2-5, the V gene TRBV5-1, with D possibly TRBD2 on 6 matching bases. Trimming stripped 5 bases from V and 1 base from J, with 27 bases between. Germline values: CDR1 SGHRS, CDR2 YFSETQ. The CDR3 contains 19 residues. For the CDR3, the DNA is TGCGCCAGCAGAGAAGGGTTGGGACTTGCTAGGTCGGGCCAAGAGACCCAGTACTTC. Its translation: CASREGLGLARSGQETQYF.

CDR3 sequence (DNA): TGTGCCAGCAGCGTAGTAGGAGGGGGCGCCTGGAACACCGGGGAGCTGTTTTTT. It codes for CASSVVGGGAWNTGELFF. V and J are TRBV9 and TRBJ2-2, with D possibly matching TRBD1 (7 bases). The V gene's germline CDR1 is SGDLS and CDR2 YYNGEE. V lost 0 bases and J 1 base, leaving 16 bases between the germline ends. This CDR3 is built from 18 residues. The entire variable domain, with the rest obtained from reference TRBV9 and TRBJ2-2, is as follows: DSGVTQTPKHLITATGQRVTLRCSPRSGDLSVYWYQQSLDQGLQFLIQYYNGEERAKGNILERFSAQQFPDLHSELNLSSLELGDSALYFCASSVVGGGAWNTGELFFGEGSRLTVL.

The V call is TRBV11-2, the J call TRBJ2-7; 9 bases are a match to TRBD1. V shed 4 bases, J shed 4 bases, and the junction held 2 bases outside the gene matches. Germline loops: CDR1 SGHAT, CDR2 FQNNGV. The CDR3 is 13 residues long. In DNA, the CDR3 is TGTGCCAGCAGCTCCGGGACAGGGTACGAGCAGTACTTC. This sequence encodes CASSSGTGYEQYF.